A selection of T cell receptor beta chains follows, all from one sample in a study of cytomegalovirus exposure and HLA in healthy donors. Profiled with immunoSEQ multiplex PCR; TCRdb holds only in-frame clones, not every one. The table lists around 52,000 clones, about 79% of them singletons. Material: PBMCs. Every receptor here comes from a man aged 40-50 years in good health and CMV-seronegative. Both conserved end residues are part of each CDR3. Each record gives: V gene, clone size, D gene, J gene, CDR3 DNA, CDR3 protein. D genes are given only for firm matches. The size of a clone is reported for some rows only, either as once, few or many, or as a class for expanded clones.

v_call: TRBV7-9; clone_size: NA; d_call: TRBD1; j_call: TRBJ1-5; cdr3_nt: TGTGCCAGCAGCTTAGGCCAGGGGGAGACTCAGCCCCAGCATTTT; cdr3_aa: CASSLGQGETQPQHF
v_call: TRBV30; clone_size: NA; d_call: NA; j_call: TRBJ1-6; cdr3_nt: TGTGCCTGGAGTTCCTCCCTCCTGACGGGCCGGGGGTCACCCCTCCACTTT; cdr3_aa: CAWSSSLLTGRGSPLHF
v_call: TRBV4-2; clone_size: NA; d_call: TRBD2; j_call: TRBJ2-1; cdr3_nt: TGTGCCAGCAGCCGCGGGGGGAGCTCCTACAATGAGCAGTTCTTC; cdr3_aa: CASSRGGSSYNEQFF
v_call: TRBV18; clone_size: NA; d_call: NA; j_call: TRBJ1-1; cdr3_nt: TGTGTCAGCACAAGCGGGATACTGAACACTGAAGCTTTCTTT; cdr3_aa: CVSTSGILNTEAFF
v_call: TRBV6-1; clone_size: NA; d_call: TRBD2; j_call: TRBJ2-3; cdr3_nt: TGTGCCAGCAGTGAACTAGCGGGGGGAGATACGCAGTATTTT; cdr3_aa: CASSELAGGDTQYF
v_call: TRBV19; clone_size: NA; d_call: TRBD2; j_call: TRBJ2-3; cdr3_nt: TGTGCCAGTAGTATCCGATTCCAGGGCGGGGGAGATACGCAGTATTTT; cdr3_aa: CASSIRFQGGGDTQYF
v_call: TRBV11-2; clone_size: NA; d_call: NA; j_call: TRBJ1-1; cdr3_nt: TGTGCCAGCAGCTTAGTGGGAGGCACTGAAGCTTTCTTT; cdr3_aa: CASSLVGGTEAFF
v_call: TRBV5-1; clone_size: few; d_call: TRBD1; j_call: TRBJ1-2; cdr3_nt: TGCGCCAGCAGCTTAGGGACAGGGGGCCTCTATGGCTACACCTTC; cdr3_aa: CASSLGTGGLYGYTF
v_call: TRBV5-1; clone_size: NA; d_call: NA; j_call: TRBJ2-1; cdr3_nt: TGCGCCAGCAGCTTGGAGGGGTACCCCTTGAGTGAGCAGTTCTTC; cdr3_aa: CASSLEGYPLSEQFF
v_call: TRBV9; clone_size: once; d_call: NA; j_call: TRBJ1-3; cdr3_nt: TGTGCCAGCAGCGCCGGGGGGTACAGCGGAAACACCATATATTTT; cdr3_aa: CASSAGGYSGNTIYF
v_call: TRBV6-5; clone_size: NA; d_call: NA; j_call: TRBJ1-5; cdr3_nt: TGTGCCAGCAGGACCTCGGGTAGTCAGCCCCAGCATTTT; cdr3_aa: CASRTSGSQPQHF
v_call: TRBV9; clone_size: NA; d_call: TRBD2; j_call: TRBJ2-3; cdr3_nt: TGTGCCAGCAGCATGGCGGGGGGGCGCACAGATACGCAGTATTTT; cdr3_aa: CASSMAGGRTDTQYF
v_call: TRBV4-3; clone_size: NA; d_call: NA; j_call: TRBJ2-3; cdr3_nt: TGCGCCAGCAGCCAAGGGCAGGCAGATACGCAGTATTTT; cdr3_aa: CASSQGQADTQYF
v_call: TRBV9; clone_size: NA; d_call: TRBD2; j_call: TRBJ2-3; cdr3_nt: TGTGCCAGCAGCGTAGTAGCGGGGTCGGCGGATACGCAGTATTTT; cdr3_aa: CASSVVAGSADTQYF
v_call: TRBV28; clone_size: few; d_call: TRBD1; j_call: TRBJ2-1; cdr3_nt: TGTGCCAGCAGTTTGATGAGGGGGCCCTACAATGAGCAGTTCTTC; cdr3_aa: CASSLMRGPYNEQFF
v_call: TRBV6-6; clone_size: NA; d_call: NA; j_call: TRBJ1-2; cdr3_nt: TGTGCCAGCAGTTACTCGAGGGCTAACTATGGCTACACCTTC; cdr3_aa: CASSYSRANYGYTF
v_call: TRBV11-2; clone_size: NA; d_call: TRBD1; j_call: TRBJ1-1; cdr3_nt: TGTGCCAGCAGCCGAATAGGGGGCGGGACTGAAGCTTTCTTT; cdr3_aa: CASSRIGGGTEAFF
v_call: TRBV6-5; clone_size: NA; d_call: NA; j_call: TRBJ1-2; cdr3_nt: TGTGCCAGCAGTTACGCTGGGGCTTCCTATGGCTACACCTTC; cdr3_aa: CASSYAGASYGYTF
v_call: TRBV14; clone_size: NA; d_call: NA; j_call: TRBJ1-2; cdr3_nt: TGTGCCAGCAGCCAAGAAACTAGCTATGGCTACACCTTC; cdr3_aa: CASSQETSYGYTF
v_call: TRBV19; clone_size: NA; d_call: NA; j_call: TRBJ1-5; cdr3_nt: TGTGCCAGTAGCCCCCTGGAGGGTCGGCAGCCCCAGCATTTT; cdr3_aa: CASSPLEGRQPQHF
v_call: TRBV6-5; clone_size: NA; d_call: TRBD1; j_call: TRBJ2-5; cdr3_nt: TGTGCCAGCAGGACAGGGGGCCAAGAGACCCAGTACTTC; cdr3_aa: CASRTGGQETQYF
v_call: TRBV29-1; clone_size: NA; d_call: TRBD1; j_call: TRBJ1-1; cdr3_nt: TGCAGCGCCCAGGGGGCGCGGACTGAAGCTTTCTTT; cdr3_aa: CSAQGARTEAFF
v_call: TRBV19; clone_size: NA; d_call: NA; j_call: TRBJ2-2; cdr3_nt: TGTGCCAGTAGTATTGCTGGGCCTAGCGCCGGGGAGCTGTTTTTT; cdr3_aa: CASSIAGPSAGELFF
v_call: TRBV7-9; clone_size: NA; d_call: NA; j_call: TRBJ2-1; cdr3_nt: TGTGCCAGCAGCTTAGTGGAGAATGAGCAGTTCTTC; cdr3_aa: CASSLVENEQFF
v_call: TRBV19; clone_size: NA; d_call: TRBD1; j_call: TRBJ1-5; cdr3_nt: TGTGCCAGTGGTCAGGGGGCCAATCAGCCCCAGCATTTT; cdr3_aa: CASGQGANQPQHF